These 5 T cell receptor beta chains originate from one sample sequenced in a study of shared clonotypes between healthy human individuals (dated by TCRdb to 2020 to 2021). CD8 naive samples were obtained by positive selection for CCR7 among CD45RO-negative cells, yielding a CD45RA+CCR7+ population from which TemRA cells were excluded. Libraries were prepared through the immunoSEQ multiplex PCR assay. In TCRdb, the immuneACCESS table is reduced to in-frame sequences with V and J assigned. These tables do not hold every clone; where another copy was compared, an unresolved V gene accounts for under half, and the others remain unexplained. The sample data list 2 million or so clones, and about 94% of these were observed just once. 0.9% to 1.4% of the sample goes to the ten largest clones. Sequenced input: naive CD8+ T cells sorted from blood. The cell subset or site label here, explained by the study, means: CD45RA+CCR7+. These receptors originate from a man aged 18 to 30 in good health.

This chain connects TRBV9 to TRBJ1-2; D may be TRBD1 (5 bases). This CDR3 comprises 14 residues. V lost 4 bases and J 0 bases, leaving 10 bases between the germline ends. Germline V gene lookup returns CDR1 SGDLS and CDR2 YYNGEE. The CDR3 is CASSLQGPNYGYTF. The DNA of the CDR3 is TGTGCCAGCAGCTTGCAGGGACCTAACTATGGCTACACCTTC. The whole variable domain, filled in from reference TRBV9 and TRBJ1-2, reads DSGVTQTPKHLITATGQRVTLRCSPRSGDLSVYWYQQSLDQGLQFLIQYYNGEERAKGNILERFSAQQFPDLHSELNLSSLELGDSALYFCASSLQGPNYGYTFGSGTRLTVV.

This chain connects TRBV6-5 to TRBJ1-2; 12 bases are a match to TRBD1. CDR3 length equals 14 residues. Germline V gene data show CDR1 as MNHEY and CDR2 as SVGAGI. J lost 8 bases, V lost 7 bases, and 8 bases had no gene match. In nucleotides, the CDR3 is TGTGCCAGCAACCGGGACAGGGGGCTAGGAGGCTACACCTTC. Amino acid sequence: CASNRDRGLGGYTF.

This clone was detected a few times. The chain employs TRBV10-3 and TRBJ2-5; D may be TRBD1 (6 bases). The end of the DNA is better explained by TRBJ2-7, so the J call may be wrong. Germline V gene sequence: CDR1 ENHRY, CDR2 SYGVKD. There are 12 residues in the CDR3. The CDR3 DNA sequence: TGTGCCATCAGCGACAGGTCGTCCGAGCAGTACTTC. It encodes CAISDRSSEQYF.

The chain joins TRBV4-1 to TRBJ2-3; D call uncertain. CDR3 length: 14 amino acids. Trimming pared 4 bases from V and 3 bases from J, leaving 11 bases between. Germline values: CDR1 MGHRA, CDR2 YSYEKL. CDR3 nucleotide sequence: TGCGCCAGCAGCCCCTTCCTGGGGACAGATACGCAGTATTTT. It specifies CASSPFLGTDTQYF.

The chain is built from TRBV6-5 and TRBJ1-1; D call uncertain. Germline lookup yields CDR1 MNHEY and CDR2 SVGAGI. This CDR3 region has 14 residues. V was trimmed by 2 bases and J by 2 bases, leaving 9 bases between them. CDR3 sequence reads: CASSYASVNTEAFF. The DNA of the CDR3 is TGTGCCAGCAGTTACGCCTCGGTCAACACTGAAGCTTTCTTT.